This T cell receptor beta chain stems from a study of cytomegalovirus exposure and HLA in healthy donors. Regarding the study as a whole: In all likelihood, a cluster of highly shared sequence variants was a sequencing artifact. A later analysis reported that several of the most significant clusters appeared to be linked to common viral pathogens, among them Epstein-Barr virus. While the bulk of TCR sequences proved rare, some public TCRs turned up in many donors.

V shed 5 bases and J 6 bases; nucleotides not matched to a gene: 9. Germline lookup yields CDR1 SGHAT and CDR2 FQNNGV. The CDR3 spans 15 residues. Use of 60 Vbeta and 13 Jbeta primers characterized the PCR. Profiling relied on immunoSEQ multiplex PCR, and the TCRdb table lists in-frame clones only, not all of them. The repertoire consists of 120,000 or so clones, with roughly 80% occurring once and the leading ten covering less than 3%. In the case of this clone: Its antigen is unidentified.

The specimen sequenced was PBMCs. This clonotype was sampled from a woman in her forties in good health and CMV-seropositive. V usage is TRBV11-2 and J usage is TRBJ1-4; 7 bases map to TRBD1. CDR3 loop: CASSAGQIRDEKLFF. The CDR3 nucleotides read TGTGCCAGCAGCGCGGGACAGATTAGGGATGAAAAACTGTTTTTT.